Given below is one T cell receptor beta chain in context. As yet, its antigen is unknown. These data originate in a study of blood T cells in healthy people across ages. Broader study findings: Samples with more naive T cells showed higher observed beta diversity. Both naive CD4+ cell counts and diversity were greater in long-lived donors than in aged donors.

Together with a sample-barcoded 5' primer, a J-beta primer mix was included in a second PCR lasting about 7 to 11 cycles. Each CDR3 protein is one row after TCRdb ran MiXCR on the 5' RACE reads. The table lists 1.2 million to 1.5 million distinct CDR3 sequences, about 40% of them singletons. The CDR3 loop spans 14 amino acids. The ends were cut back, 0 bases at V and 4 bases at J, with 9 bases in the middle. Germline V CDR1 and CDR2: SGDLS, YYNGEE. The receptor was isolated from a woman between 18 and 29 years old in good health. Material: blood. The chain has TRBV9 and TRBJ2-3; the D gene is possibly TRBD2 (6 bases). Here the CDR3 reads CASSVGGEADTQYF. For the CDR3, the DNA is TGTGCCAGCAGCGTAGGCGGGGAGGCAGATACGCAGTATTTT.